This TCR beta chain was identified during a study of blood T cell repertoires in COVID-19. Assignments of participants to cohorts depended upon their own reported clinical history. V was clipped by 1 base and J by 5 bases, with 15 bases between them. The CDR3 has 15 amino acids. Germline lookup yields CDR1 SGHRS and CDR2 YFSETQ. The assay was immunoSEQ multiplex PCR, and TCRdb's table has in-frame clones only and misses some. The sample has about 190,000 clones, about 81% seen once. The gene calls are TRBV5-1 and TRBJ1-1, with D possibly being TRBD1 (5 bases). The sequence came from a woman under 40 who had recovered from COVID-19. Input material: PBMCs or T cells enriched from blood (not recorded which). CDR3: CASSLLGGPTTEAFF. CDR3 DNA sequence: TGCGCCAGCAGCTTGTTGGGGGGACCCACGACTGAAGCTTTCTTT.